This TCR beta chain was recovered during a study of blood T cell repertoires in COVID-19. Study background: The study drew acute and convalescent COVID-19 samples from the United States, Italy and Spain. Sample material is recorded as cDNA or gDNA derived from T cells, B-cell-depleted T cells, or PBMCs.

CDR1 and CDR2 (germline): LNHDA, SQIVND (reference sequence). The CDR3 runs 16 residues. Trimming removed 3 bases from V and 0 bases from J, with 12 bases in between. Per the study methods: Amplification of reference gene primers was used by the study to estimate nucleated cell counts. Produced via immunoSEQ multiplex PCR; TCRdb's table is partial and in-frame only. The V and J calls and the clone size are those of that table, but D and trimming were determined from the DNA. The sample includes some 200,000 clones, 85% to 90% of them seen just once. The rearrangement joins TRBV19 to TRBJ1-3, with D unclear. The receptor's source is a man aged 45-65 years with acute or convalescent COVID-19. Sequences were obtained from peripheral blood. The CDR3 nucleotides read TGTGCCAGTAGTATCCCCCGTCGGAGCTCTGGAAACACCATATATTTT. It is translated as CASSIPRRSSGNTIYF.